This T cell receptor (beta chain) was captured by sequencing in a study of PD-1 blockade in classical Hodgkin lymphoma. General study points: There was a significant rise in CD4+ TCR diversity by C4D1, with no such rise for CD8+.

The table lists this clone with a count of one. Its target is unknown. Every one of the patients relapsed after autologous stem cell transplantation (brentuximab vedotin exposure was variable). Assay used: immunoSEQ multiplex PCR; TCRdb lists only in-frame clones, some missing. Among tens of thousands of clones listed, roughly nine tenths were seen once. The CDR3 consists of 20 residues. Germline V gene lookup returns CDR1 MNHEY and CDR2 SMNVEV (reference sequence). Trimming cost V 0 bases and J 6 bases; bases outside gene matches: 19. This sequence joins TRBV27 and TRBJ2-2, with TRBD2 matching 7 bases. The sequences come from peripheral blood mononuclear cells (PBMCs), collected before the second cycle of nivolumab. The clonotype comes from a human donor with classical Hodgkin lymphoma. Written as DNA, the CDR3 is TGTGCCAGCAGTTTATCTGCGGGTGGGTTAGTGGGAGGGCCGGCCGGGGAGCTGTTTTTT. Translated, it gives CASSLSAGGLVGGPAGELFF.